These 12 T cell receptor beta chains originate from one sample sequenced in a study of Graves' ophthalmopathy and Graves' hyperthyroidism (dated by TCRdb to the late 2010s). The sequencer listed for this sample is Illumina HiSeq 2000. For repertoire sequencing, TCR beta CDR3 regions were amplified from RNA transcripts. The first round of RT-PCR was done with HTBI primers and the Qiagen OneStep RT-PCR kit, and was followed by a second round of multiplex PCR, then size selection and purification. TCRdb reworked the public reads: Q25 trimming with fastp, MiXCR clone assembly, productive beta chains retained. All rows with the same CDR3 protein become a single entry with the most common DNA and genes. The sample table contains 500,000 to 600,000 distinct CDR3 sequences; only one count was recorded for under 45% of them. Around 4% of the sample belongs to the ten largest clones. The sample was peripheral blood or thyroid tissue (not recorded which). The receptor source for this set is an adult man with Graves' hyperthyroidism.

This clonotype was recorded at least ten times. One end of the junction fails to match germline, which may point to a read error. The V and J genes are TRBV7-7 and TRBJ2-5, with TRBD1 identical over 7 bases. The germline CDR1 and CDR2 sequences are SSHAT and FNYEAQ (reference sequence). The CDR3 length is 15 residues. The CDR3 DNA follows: TGTGCTAGCAGCTTAGAGGTGGCAGGGGGAGAGACCCAGTACTTC. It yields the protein CASSLEVAGGETQYF.

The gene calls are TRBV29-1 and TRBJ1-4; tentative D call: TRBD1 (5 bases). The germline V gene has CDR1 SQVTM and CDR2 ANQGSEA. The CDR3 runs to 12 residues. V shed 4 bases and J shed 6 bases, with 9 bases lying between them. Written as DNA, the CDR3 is TGCAGCGTTGGGCAGGGATATGAAAAACTGTTTTTT. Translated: CSVGQGYEKLFF.

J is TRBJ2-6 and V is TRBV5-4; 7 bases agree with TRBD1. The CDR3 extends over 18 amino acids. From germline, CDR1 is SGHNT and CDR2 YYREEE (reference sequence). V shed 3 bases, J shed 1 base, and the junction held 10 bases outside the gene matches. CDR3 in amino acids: CASSSRQGSASGANVLTF. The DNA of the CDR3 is TGTGCCAGCAGCTCCCGACAGGGTAGTGCATCTGGGGCCAACGTCCTGACTTTC.

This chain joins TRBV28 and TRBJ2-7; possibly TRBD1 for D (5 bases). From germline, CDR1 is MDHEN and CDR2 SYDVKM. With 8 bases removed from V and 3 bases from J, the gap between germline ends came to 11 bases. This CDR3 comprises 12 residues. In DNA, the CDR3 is TGTGCCAGCCGGACACAGGACTACGAGCAGTACTTC. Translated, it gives CASRTQDYEQYF.

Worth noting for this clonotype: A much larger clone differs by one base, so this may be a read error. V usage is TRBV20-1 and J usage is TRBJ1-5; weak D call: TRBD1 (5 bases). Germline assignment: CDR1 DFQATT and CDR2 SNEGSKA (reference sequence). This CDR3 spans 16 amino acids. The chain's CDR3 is CSARGVVGASSQPQHF. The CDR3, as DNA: TGCAGTGCTAGAGGCGTGGTAGGGGCCAGCAGTCAGCCCCAGCATTTT.

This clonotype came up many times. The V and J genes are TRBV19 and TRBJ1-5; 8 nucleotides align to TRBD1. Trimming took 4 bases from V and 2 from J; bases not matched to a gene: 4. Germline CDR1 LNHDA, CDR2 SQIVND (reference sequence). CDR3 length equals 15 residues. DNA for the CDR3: TGTGCCAGTAGTAGGACGGACAGGGGCAATCAGCCCCAGCATTTT. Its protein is CASSRTDRGNQPQHF.

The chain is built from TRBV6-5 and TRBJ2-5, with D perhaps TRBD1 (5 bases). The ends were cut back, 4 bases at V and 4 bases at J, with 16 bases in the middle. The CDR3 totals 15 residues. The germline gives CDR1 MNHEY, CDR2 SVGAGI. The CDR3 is CASSSGIREGETQYF. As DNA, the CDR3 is TGTGCCAGCAGTTCAGGGATCCGTGAAGGAGAGACCCAGTACTTC.

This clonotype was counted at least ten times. Here the CDR3 reads CASSEPGTGGPRAQYF. CDR3 DNA: TGCGCCAGCAGTGAGCCGGGGACTGGGGGGCCACGGGCCCAGTACTTC. The genes are TRBV10-2 and TRBJ2-5; the D gene could be TRBD1 or TRBD2 (6 bases each). The CDR3 runs 16 residues. Trimming removed 2 bases at V and 9 bases at J, with 22 bases between. The germline gives CDR1 WSHSY, CDR2 SAAADI.

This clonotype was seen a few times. CDR3 coding DNA: TGTGCCAGCAGTTACGGGGGATTTACTAATGAAAAACTGTTTTTT. Translating it yields CASSYGGFTNEKLFF. The rearrangement joins TRBV6-5 to TRBJ1-4; perhaps TRBD1 as D (5 bases). The CDR3 has 15 residues. V lost 2 bases and J lost 2, with 9 bases in between. Per the germline V gene, CDR1 is MNHEY and CDR2 is SVGAGI.

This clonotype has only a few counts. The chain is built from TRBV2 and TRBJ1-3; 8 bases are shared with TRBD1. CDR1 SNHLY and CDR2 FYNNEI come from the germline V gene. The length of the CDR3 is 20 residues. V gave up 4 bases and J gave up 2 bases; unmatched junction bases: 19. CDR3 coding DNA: TGTGCCAGCAGTGTTCTCACCCCAGGGGGCAGAGAGAGAACTGGAAACACCATATATTTT. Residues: CASSVLTPGGRERTGNTIYF. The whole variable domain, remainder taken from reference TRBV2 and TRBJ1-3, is EPEVTQTPSHQVTQMGQEVILRCVPISNHLYFYWYRQILGQKVEFLVSFYNNEISEKSEIFDDQFSVERPDGSNFTLKIRSTKLEDSAMYFCASSVLTPGGRERTGNTIYFGEGSWLTVV.

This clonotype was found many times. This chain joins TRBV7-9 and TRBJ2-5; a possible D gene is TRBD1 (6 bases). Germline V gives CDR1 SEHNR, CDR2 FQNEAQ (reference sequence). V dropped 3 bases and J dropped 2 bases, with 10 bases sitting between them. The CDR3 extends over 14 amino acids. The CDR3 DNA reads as TGTGCCAGCAGCTTCGATCAGGGGCAAGAGACCCAGTACTTC. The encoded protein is CASSFDQGQETQYF.

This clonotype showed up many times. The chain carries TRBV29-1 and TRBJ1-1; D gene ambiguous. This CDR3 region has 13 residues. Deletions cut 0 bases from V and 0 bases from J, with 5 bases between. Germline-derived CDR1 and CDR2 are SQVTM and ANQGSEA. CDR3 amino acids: CSVEDGVNTEAFF. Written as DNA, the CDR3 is TGCAGCGTTGAAGACGGGGTGAACACTGAAGCTTTCTTT.